The 11 T cell receptor beta chains presented below share a single source sample, sequenced in a study of neurological immune-mediated disorders. Using its own MiXCR run on the 5' RACE reads, TCRdb lists one record per CDR3 protein. The table includes about 16,000 distinct CDR3 sequences, 7% to 9.5% detected once. Material: CD8+ T cells from blood. Source of these receptors: a middle-aged man in good health.

This clonotype was counted at least ten times. The chain is built from TRBV28 and TRBJ2-7; perhaps TRBD1 as D (7 bases). This CDR3 is 12 amino acids long. Trimming removed 5 bases at V and 6 bases at J, with 11 bases between. Germline-derived CDR1 and CDR2 are MDHEN and SYDVKM. This chain's CDR3 is CASSPGGTEQYF. DNA of the CDR3: TGTGCCAGCAGTCCAGGGGGGACCGAGCAGTACTTC.

This clonotype appeared many times. The chain links TRBV19 to TRBJ2-1; perhaps D is TRBD1 or TRBD2 (6 bases each). V lost 9 bases and J lost 6, with 18 bases in between. CDR3 size: 14 residues. CDR1 is LNHDA and CDR2 is SQIVND in the germline V gene (reference sequence). This CDR3 is CASSGLPGANEQFF. The CDR3 DNA is TGTGCCAGCTCGGGGCTCCCGGGGGCCAATGAGCAGTTCTTC.

This clonotype rates as medium-sized. J is TRBJ2-7 and V is TRBV28, with D unclear. Germline V gives CDR1 MDHEN, CDR2 SYDVKM. Trimming pared 7 bases from V and 0 bases from J, leaving 10 bases between. The CDR3 extends over 13 amino acids. DNA for the CDR3: TGTGCCAGCATGAGCTTTCTCTCCTACGAGCAGTACTTC. It codes for CASMSFLSYEQYF.

This clonotype was counted at least ten times. The chain employs TRBV20-1 and TRBJ2-2; D remains ambiguous. This CDR3 is built from 15 residues. Germline loops: CDR1 DFQATT, CDR2 SNEGSKA (reference sequence). Trimming left V 3 bases short and J 3 bases short, with 14 bases between. In DNA form, the CDR3 reads TGCAGTGCTAGCTACCTATCGACGGACACCGGGGAGCTGTTTTTT. Protein product: CSASYLSTDTGELFF.

This clonotype was seen many times. J is TRBJ2-7 and V is TRBV27, with TRBD2 matching over 8 bases. Germline CDR1 and CDR2: MNHEY and SMNVEV (reference sequence). Germline trimming cut 6 bases from V and 6 bases from J; bases unmatched to any gene: 13. The CDR3 has 15 amino acids. CDR3 nucleotide sequence: TGTGCCAGCAGGCCCCCGGGACTAGGGTGGTCCGAGCAGTACTTC. Its protein product is CASRPPGLGWSEQYF.

J is TRBJ2-7 and V is TRBV19; no firm D call. The V gene's germline CDR1 is LNHDA and CDR2 SQIVND (reference sequence). The CDR3 has 13 amino acids. Trimming took off 4 bases at V and 7 bases at J, with 14 bases between the two ends. CDR3 sequence (DNA): TGTGCCAGTAGTACAACCGATGGGTCGGAGCAGTACTTC. Its protein is CASSTTDGSEQYF. Supplemented by reference TRBV19 and TRBJ2-7, the full variable domain reads DGGITQSPKYLFRKEGQNVTLSCEQNLNHDAMYWYRQDPGQGLRLIYYSQIVNDFQKGDIAEGYSVSREKKESFPLTVTSAQKNPTAFYLCASSTTDGSEQYFGPGTRLTVT.

Many counts were recorded for this clonotype. The chain employs TRBV20-1 and TRBJ2-7; D is ambiguous. The CDR3 has 14 residues. V was shortened by 0 bases and J by 2 bases, with 11 bases between the two germline ends. In germline, CDR1 is DFQATT, CDR2 SNEGSKA (reference sequence). CDR3 sequence: CSARELPGAYEQYF. In DNA form, the CDR3 reads TGCAGTGCTAGAGAGTTGCCGGGTGCCTACGAGCAGTACTTC.

This clonotype was seen just once. The CDR3: CASSLKGGETQYF. CDR3 coding DNA: TGTGCCAGCAGCTTAAAGGGAGGCGAGACCCAGTACTTC. V is TRBV7-8 and J is TRBJ2-5, with D perhaps TRBD2 (6 bases). The CDR3 covers 13 residues. Trimming removed 2 bases at V and 5 bases at J, with 9 bases between. Germline V gives CDR1 SGHVS, CDR2 FQNEAQ.

In its sample, this clonotype was seen many times. This chain joins TRBV13 and TRBJ2-7; D possibly matches TRBD1 or TRBD2 (5 bases each). The CDR3 has 15 amino acids. The germline V gene encodes CDR1 PRHDT and CDR2 FYEKMQ (reference sequence). V was pared by 4 bases and J by 2 bases, with 15 bases between. The CDR3 DNA is TGTGCCAGCAGCTCTGAGGGGCAACCAGCCTACGAGCAGTACTTC. As protein: CASSSEGQPAYEQYF.

Ten or more counts support this clonotype. This chain connects TRBV20-1 to TRBJ2-7, with D possibly TRBD1 on 7 matching bases. The V gene lost 3 bases and the J gene lost 2 bases, with 11 bases spanning the gap. This CDR3 is 13 amino acids long. Germline lookup yields CDR1 DFQATT and CDR2 SNEGSKA (reference sequence). CDR3 bases: TGCAGTGCTAGCAGGGGGGTCGCCTACGAGCAGTACTTC. Translated: CSASRGVAYEQYF.

This clonotype has at least ten counts. The rearrangement links TRBV6-2 or TRBV6-3 to TRBJ1-1, with D uncertain. The ends were cut back, 5 bases at V and 10 bases at J, with 17 bases in the middle. This CDR3 region has 13 residues. Germline V gene lookup returns CDR1 MNHEY and CDR2 SVGEGT. In nucleotides, the CDR3 is TGTGCCAGCAGTCCGCGACATTCCGGCGGAGCTTTCTTT. Translating gives CASSPRHSGGAFF.